This TCR beta chain was captured by sequencing in a study of Ad26.COV2.S vaccination and SARS-CoV-2 variants. Study information: Ad26.COV2.S, an intramuscular injection, was given once or twice 56 days apart. Study findings and constraints: Those who received the vaccine showed greater spike-specific TCR breadth than those given placebo. TCR breadth and depth estimates may have understated total T cell responses.

In germline, CDR1 is MNHEY, CDR2 SVGAGI. The CDR3 contains 14 residues. Trimming pared 5 bases from V and 0 bases from J, leaving 9 bases between. Treatment meaning: 19 received Ad26.COV2.S at low or high dose, single or two shots; about 5 received placebo; per-sample allocation not given. On day 63 after the first injection, vaccine and placebo recipients gave samples. Vaccine was an Ad26 vector expressing Wuhan-strain SARS-CoV-2 spike. Clones were sequenced by immunoSEQ multiplex PCR, and TCRdb holds only the in-frame ones, with some missing. This table has a few hundred thousand clones, 88% appearing once. About this clone: Its antigen is not known.

The chain recombines TRBV6-5 with TRBJ2-3, with D unresolved. This specimen consisted of peripheral blood, obtained in a trial of Ad26.COV2.S vaccine versus placebo. The clonotype originates from a person aged 18-65 years who received the Ad26.COV2.S COVID-19 vaccine or a placebo. CDR3 in amino acids: CASSPDWSTDTQYF. The CDR3 DNA follows: TGTGCCAGCAGTCCCGATTGGAGCACAGATACGCAGTATTTT.